The 25 T cell receptor beta chains below come from one sample, sequenced in a study of response to subunit inactivated influenza vaccine. Each CDR3 protein gets one entry after TCRdb re-called the RT-PCR reads with MiXCR. This sample carries roughly 540,000 distinct CDR3 sequences, around 25% of them seen once, and the ten largest clones take around 2.8%. These data also formed part of another study, on T cells expressing NK-cell markers. As that study records: UMIs were included in TCR beta cDNA generated by 5'RACE template switching.

Sequenced here: CD4+ T cells sorted from PBMCs, sampled approximately 12 days after vaccination. These receptors were obtained from a man in his fifties or sixties who received an inactivated influenza vaccine.

The table lists this clonotype with a few counts. V usage is TRBV12-3 or TRBV12-4 and J usage is TRBJ1-2, with D unclear. The V end was cut by 6 bases, the J end by 7 bases, with 18 bases between. The CDR3 has 14 amino acids. DNA of the CDR3: TGTGCCAGCAGGGGAGGACCGTCCTATGGTGGCTACACCTTC. Translated: CASRGGPSYGGYTF.

This clonotype was observed a handful of times. The rearrangement links TRBV20-1 to TRBJ2-5, with D possibly being TRBD1 (6 bases). This CDR3 region has 11 residues. Germline V gene lookup returns CDR1 DFQATT and CDR2 SNEGSKA (reference sequence). Trimming stripped 5 bases from V and 4 bases from J, with 8 bases between. CDR3 nucleotide sequence: TGCAGTGCTTGGGGGCGAGAGACCCAGTACTTC. Encoded protein: CSAWGRETQYF.

The chain joins TRBV6-1 to TRBJ1-4; 8 nucleotides align to TRBD1. V shed 4 bases, J shed 0 bases, and the junction held 1 base outside the gene matches. The CDR3 has 15 amino acids. Per the germline V gene, CDR1 is MNHNS and CDR2 is SASEGT. The CDR3 sequence: CASSGQGTTNEKLFF. DNA for the CDR3: TGTGCCAGCAGTGGACAGGGGACAACTAATGAAAAACTGTTTTTT.

This rearrangement joins TRBV6-4 to TRBJ1-6; D unresolved. Germline assignment: CDR1 MRHNA and CDR2 SNTAGT. V shed 3 bases and J shed 9 bases, with 12 bases lying between them. CDR3 length equals 14 residues. The CDR3 DNA reads as TGTGCCAGCAGTGAAGAGGGTATGGTTTCACCCCTCCACTTT. Encoded protein: CASSEEGMVSPLHF.

V usage is TRBV29-1 and J usage is TRBJ2-2, with TRBD2 identical over 8 bases. The CDR3 runs to 15 residues. Germline CDR1 is SQVTM and CDR2 is ANQGSEA. The V gene end was trimmed by 7 bases and the J gene end by 2 bases; junction bases not matched to a gene: 9. CDR3 coding DNA: TGCAGCGCTTCCCGGGGGGGCGCAAACACCGGGGAGCTGTTTTTT. Translation gives CSASRGGANTGELFF.

This clonotype appeared a few times. This rearrangement joins TRBV5-4 to TRBJ2-7; unclear D gene. Germline V gives CDR1 SGHNT, CDR2 YYREEE (reference sequence). The CDR3 consists of 16 residues. Trimming took 4 bases from V and 1 from J, leaving 18 bases between them. For the CDR3, the DNA is TGTGCCAGCAGCAGAGATCCCACGGAACCATCCTACGAGCAGTACTTC. Residues: CASSRDPTEPSYEQYF. Full variable domain (missing parts from reference TRBV5-4 and TRBJ2-7): ETGVTQSPTHLIKTRGQQVTLRCSSQSGHNTVSWYQQALGQGPQFIFQYYREEENGRGNFPPRFSGLQFPNYSSELNVNALELDDSALYLCASSRDPTEPSYEQYFGPGTRLTVT.

The chain combines TRBV20-1 with TRBJ2-7, with 8 bases lining up with TRBD2. CDR1 DFQATT and CDR2 SNEGSKA come from the germline V gene (reference sequence). The ends lost 6 bases at V and 3 bases at J; junction bases unmatched: 10. The CDR3 extends over 14 amino acids. CDR3 in DNA: TGCAGTGCCTCCTCCGGGGGGGGGTTCTACGAGCAGTACTTC. It codes for CSASSGGGFYEQYF.

At least ten counts were recorded for this clonotype. V and J are TRBV12-3 or TRBV12-4 and TRBJ2-7; D might be TRBD1 or TRBD2, each matching 5 bases. This CDR3 spans 13 amino acids. V dropped 6 bases and J dropped 3 bases, with 12 bases sitting between them. DNA of the CDR3: TGTGCCAGCAGCGGGACGGCGATCTACGAGCAGTACTTC. This codes for CASSGTAIYEQYF.

The chain is built from TRBV27 and TRBJ1-2; D possibly corresponds to TRBD1 (5 bases). The CDR3 covers 15 residues. Trimming shortened V by 0 bases and J by 5 bases, and 13 bases separated the two germline ends. The germline V gene encodes CDR1 MNHEY and CDR2 SMNVEV (reference sequence). CDR3 DNA: TGTGCCAGCAGTTTATCGGGGGTCTACCCTTATGGCTACACCTTC. Translation: CASSLSGVYPYGYTF.

The chain has TRBV20-1 and TRBJ1-4, with D uncertain. This CDR3 is 12 amino acids long. The germline V and J ends were trimmed by 1 base and 15 bases, with 15 bases remaining between them. Per germline, CDR1 DFQATT and CDR2 SNEGSKA (reference sequence). CDR3 sequence: CSARAGIVSMFF. For the CDR3, the DNA is TGCAGTGCTAGAGCCGGGATTGTTAGCATGTTTTTT.

This clonotype was seen more than once but under ten times. The chain links TRBV12-3 or TRBV12-4 to TRBJ2-1, with 12 nucleotides matching TRBD1. The J segment lost 7 bases and the V segment lost 6 bases, leaving 10 bases of the junction unmatched. The CDR3 has 16 residues. CDR3 residues: CASSPQGQGARNEQFF. DNA of the CDR3: TGTGCCAGCAGCCCGCAGGGACAGGGGGCGCGGAATGAGCAGTTCTTC.

This clonotype was counted between two and nine times. The V call is TRBV20-1, the J call TRBJ2-1; D remains ambiguous. Trimming took off 3 bases at V and 3 bases at J, with 15 bases between the two ends. In germline, CDR1 is DFQATT, CDR2 SNEGSKA (reference sequence). This CDR3 spans 15 amino acids. CDR3: CSASFPNNLYNEQFF. DNA of the CDR3: TGCAGTGCTAGTTTCCCTAATAACCTCTACAATGAGCAGTTCTTC.

This clonotype was seen more than once but under ten times. This chain links TRBV2 with TRBJ2-6, with D possibly being TRBD2 (5 bases). The CDR3 spans 17 residues. V lost 6 bases, J lost 0 bases, and 15 bases lay in between. Germline V CDR1 and CDR2: SNHLY, FYNNEI. DNA for the CDR3: TGTGCCAGCAGCCTCAGGACTTTCCGCTCTGGGGCCAACGTCCTGACTTTC. It specifies CASSLRTFRSGANVLTF.

This clonotype was picked up many times. V usage is TRBV29-1 and J usage is TRBJ1-2, with D hard to call. The V gene lost 6 bases and the J gene lost 8 bases, with 19 bases spanning the gap. The CDR3 has 13 amino acids. Germline values: CDR1 SQVTM, CDR2 ANQGSEA. CDR3 protein: CSVASDGSIGYTF. The CDR3 DNA sequence: TGCAGCGTGGCGTCGGACGGATCGATCGGCTACACCTTC.

Regarding this clonotype: One end of the junction varies from germline; a read error may be responsible. V usage is TRBV7-2 and J usage is TRBJ1-1, with TRBD1 identical over 7 bases. CDR1 and CDR2 (germline): SGHTA, FQGNSA. The CDR3 spans 15 residues. The CDR3 here is CASSPETGLNAEAFF. CDR3 nucleotide sequence: TGTGCCAGCAGCCCCGAGACAGGGCTGAACGCTGAAGCTTTCTTT.

This clonotype was counted between two and nine times. The chain uses TRBV20-1 and TRBJ2-2; D may be TRBD1 (6 bases). The CDR3 runs 13 residues. Germline V lookup: CDR1 DFQATT, CDR2 SNEGSKA (reference sequence). The V gene lost 5 bases and the J gene lost 5 bases, with 12 bases spanning the gap. Written as DNA, the CDR3 is TGCAGTGCTCCTGCAGGGGAGACCGGGGAGCTGTTTTTT. The encoded protein is CSAPAGETGELFF.

The table lists this clonotype with a few counts. The CDR3 here is CASSQGVGVSTDTQYF. CDR3 coding DNA: TGTGCCAGCAGCCAAGGAGTCGGCGTGAGCACAGATACGCAGTATTTT. J is TRBJ2-3 and V is TRBV4-2; D gene ambiguous. The CDR3 sequence is 16 residues long. V was shortened by 1 base and J by 0 bases, with 11 bases between the two germline ends. Germline values: CDR1 LGHNA, CDR2 YNFKEQ.

The table lists this clonotype with a few counts. The CDR3 sequence is CASCRPDPYNEQFF. The CDR3 nucleotides are TGTGCCAGCTGCCGCCCAGACCCCTACAATGAGCAGTTCTTC. J is TRBJ2-1 and V is TRBV6-2 or TRBV6-3; D is uncertain. Germline loops: CDR1 MNHEY, CDR2 SVGEGT. There are 14 residues in the CDR3. Trimming shortened V by 8 bases and J by 2 bases, and 13 bases separated the two germline ends.

The V call is TRBV3-1, the J call TRBJ2-2, with D possibly called TRBD1 or TRBD2 (5 bases each). The germline V gene has CDR1 LGHDT and CDR2 YNNKEL (reference sequence). The length of the CDR3 is 15 residues. V lost 4 bases, J lost 4 bases, and 13 bases lay in between. The CDR3: CASSPRRGPTGELFF. The CDR3 DNA reads as TGTGCCAGCAGCCCCCGCCGGGGACCCACCGGGGAGCTGTTTTTT. The whole variable domain, filled in from reference TRBV3-1 and TRBJ2-2, reads DTAVSQTPKYLVTQMGNDKSIKCEQNLGHDTMYWYKQDSKKFLKIMFSYNNKELIINETVPNRFSPKSPDKAHLNLHINSLELGDSAVYFCASSPRRGPTGELFFGEGSRLTVL.

This clonotype was counted between two and nine times. The chain carries TRBV28 and TRBJ2-5; D unresolved. V lost 2 bases to trimming and J lost 4 bases, with 8 bases between them. Germline CDR1 and CDR2: MDHEN and SYDVKM. This CDR3 contains 13 residues. CDR3 region: CASSLPSGETQYF. The CDR3 region has the DNA TGTGCCAGCAGTTTACCTAGTGGAGAGACCCAGTACTTC.

The chain carries TRBV5-1 and TRBJ2-3, with 10 bases that match TRBD2. This CDR3 is built from 16 residues. Germline CDR1 is SGHRS and CDR2 is YFSETQ. V was clipped by 4 bases and J by 2 bases; unmatched bases: 7. CDR3 sequence: CASSKAGGPVTDTQYF. The CDR3 bases are TGCGCCAGCAGCAAAGCGGGGGGGCCTGTCACAGATACGCAGTATTTT.

This clonotype was seen more than once but under ten times. The CDR3 loop is CASSSGLINEQFF. The CDR3 DNA is TGTGCCAGCAGTTCGGGACTCATCAATGAGCAGTTCTTC. The chain uses TRBV28 and TRBJ2-1, with D perhaps matching TRBD2 (6 bases). In germline, CDR1 is MDHEN, CDR2 SYDVKM. The V gene lost 4 bases and the J gene lost 6 bases, with 10 bases spanning the gap. The CDR3 is 13 residues long.

In its sample, this clonotype was seen a few times. This chain links TRBV12-3 or TRBV12-4 with TRBJ2-4; D gene unclear. Trimming shortened V by 1 base and J by 3 bases, and 7 bases separated the two germline ends. The length of the CDR3 is 14 residues. The CDR3: CASSLDGYKNIQYF. The CDR3 DNA reads TGTGCCAGCAGTTTAGATGGTTACAAAAACATTCAGTACTTC.

This clonotype was detected only a few times. The CDR3, as DNA: TGCAGCGAAAGTAGCGGGAGTAATGAGCAGTTCTTC. Protein product: CSESSGSNEQFF. The genes are TRBV29-1 and TRBJ2-1; 9 bases line up with TRBD2. The CDR3 sequence is 12 residues long. The trim removed 7 bases at V and 7 bases at J, leaving 5 bases unmatched. The germline V gene has CDR1 SQVTM and CDR2 ANQGSEA.

This clonotype was counted a single time. This chain links TRBV4-2 with TRBJ2-5; 13 bases agree with TRBD2. There are 16 residues in the CDR3. The germline V gene has CDR1 LGHNA and CDR2 YNFKEQ. Trimming cost V 3 bases and J 0 bases; bases outside gene matches: 1. The DNA of the CDR3 is TGTGCCAGCAGCCAGGGACTAGCGGGATACCAAGAGACCCAGTACTTC. It yields the protein CASSQGLAGYQETQYF.